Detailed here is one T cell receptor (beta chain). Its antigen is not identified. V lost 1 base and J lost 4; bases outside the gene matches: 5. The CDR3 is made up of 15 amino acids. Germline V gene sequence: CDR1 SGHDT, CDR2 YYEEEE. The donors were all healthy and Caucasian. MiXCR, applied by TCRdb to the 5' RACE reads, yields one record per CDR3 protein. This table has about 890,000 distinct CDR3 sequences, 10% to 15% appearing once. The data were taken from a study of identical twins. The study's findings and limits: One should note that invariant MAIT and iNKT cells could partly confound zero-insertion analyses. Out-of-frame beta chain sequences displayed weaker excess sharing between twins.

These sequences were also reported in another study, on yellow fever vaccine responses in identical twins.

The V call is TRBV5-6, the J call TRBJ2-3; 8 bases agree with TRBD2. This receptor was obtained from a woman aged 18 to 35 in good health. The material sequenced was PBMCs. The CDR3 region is CASSLPAGAADTQYF. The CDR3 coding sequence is TGTGCCAGCAGCTTGCCAGCGGGAGCAGCAGATACGCAGTATTTT.